This record concerns one TCR beta chain sequence. The clone's antigen remains unknown. Per-nucleotide qualities are absent, and no much larger clonotype sits a single base away. These data are taken from a study of PD-1 blockade in classical Hodgkin lymphoma (dated by TCRdb to 2018 to 2020). Concerning the study at large: Nivolumab dosing was 3 mg/kg intravenously every 2 weeks, continuing until either disease progression or unacceptable toxicity. A peripheral blood immune signature of response to PD-1 blockade in classical Hodgkin lymphoma was defined using TCR beta sequencing and CyTOF. What the work shows at the level of the full study, not this receptor alone: Baseline TCR diversity was reported to be lower in newly diagnosed patients than in healthy donors and to be lower still in relapsed/refractory patients. The study was restricted to a single clinical trial cohort, and the causes of repertoire differences, possibly disease activity or prior therapy, were left undefined. Diversity was lower in patients who began nivolumab less than 1 year after ASCT, so these patients were left out of later analyses to avoid confounding by immune reconstitution. A significant rise by C4D1 was seen in CD4+ but not CD8+ TCR diversity (p=0.0027 vs p=0.16), with the rise being most apparent in complete responders (p=0.02). Trial patients achieving complete response had baseline diversity similar to newly diagnosed patients, whereas partial responders and progressors had significantly lower diversity.

The meaning of the sample's time point label: cycle 4 day 1 (C4D1), after around six weeks of nivolumab. Relapse after autologous stem cell transplantation had occurred in all trial patients, and cohorts A, B and C were distinguished by prior brentuximab vedotin exposure. Using a Miltenyi CD4+ T cell isolation kit, CD4+ T cells were purified from thawed PBMCs through magnetic negative selection. The trial cohort comprised about 60 patients with relapsed/refractory classical Hodgkin lymphoma whose best overall responses were complete response, partial response or progressive disease. Single-agent nivolumab was administered to trial patients in the multi-cohort phase II CheckMate 205 trial. An independent review committee assessed best overall response using the 2007 International Working Group response criteria. Trial PBMCs were collected just before the start of nivolumab (C1D1) and during therapy at cycle 2 day 1 and cycle 4 day 1. Peripheral blood was collected in 8 mL Vacutainer Cell Preparation Tubes, from which PBMCs were isolated by centrifugation and then cryopreserved. Purified CD4+ and CD8+ fractions were prepared only for cases in which an additional PBMC sample was available. On LS columns in a quadroMACS separator, the magnetically labelled cells were depleted, and the flow-through was collected as the purified fraction.

V and J are trimmed by 0 bases and 4 bases, and the gene matches miss 4 bases of the junction. The germline V gene sets CDR1 to KGHSH and CDR2 to LQKENI. Reading from cysteine to phenylalanine, the CDR3 counts 15 amino acids. The sequence is cut down to CDR3 DNA, 45 bases in frame from base 1. The Qiagen DNeasy kit was used to extract genomic DNA from unsorted PBMCs and from the negatively selected CD4+ and CD8+ fractions. Amplification of TCR beta CDR3 regions was done by immunoSEQ multiplex PCR with primers that anneal to V and J segments. Amplification bias was minimized using a synthetic immune receptor repertoire, and residual bias was removed computationally after sequencing. For the original study's pipeline: Repertoire diversity was quantified as the Shannon entropy index using custom Python scripts. The unsorted, CD4+ and CD8+ repertoires were each analyzed separately, with the exception of combined analyses, where CD4+ and CD8+ sequences were merged in silico. A clone was considered expanded if an increase in frequency of at least 2-fold after treatment relative to C1D1 was found, and a pseudocount of 0.5 was applied to clones undetected at baseline. Singleton clones were defined as clones with 0 or 1 copy at C1D1, and non-singleton clones were defined as clones with 2 or more copies. Clones expanded in unsorted samples were annotated as CD4+, CD8+ or unknown by matching protein sequences in sorted samples from the same patient. Wilcoxon tests on paired samples were used to test diversity changes from C1D1 to C4D1. This immuneACCESS table, as held by TCRdb, lists in-frame sequences with V and J called but not all clones. Of the missing ones, under half trace to an unresolved V gene in checked studies; the others have no known cause. V and J calls and clone size are those listed in that table; D and trimming were worked out from the DNA. Across this sample there are some 10,000 clones, with over 70% seen only once. Approximately 1.6% of the sample goes to the ten largest clones.

Sequenced here: CD4+ T cells from blood, sampled before the fourth cycle of nivolumab. This sequence originates from a human donor with classical Hodgkin lymphoma. This chain joins TRBV18 to TRBJ2-7; 9 middle bases align to TRBD1. The nucleotides read TGTGCCAGCTCACCACCCGGGACAGGGTCTTACGAGCAGTACTTC. It translates to CASSPPGTGSYEQYF.